The T cell receptor beta chain described here comes from a study of siplizumab effects on memory and regulatory T cells (dated by TCRdb to the late 2010s). Context from the whole study: The study examined how the anti-CD2 antibody siplizumab affects alloreactive T-cell subsets in allogeneic mixed lymphocyte reactions built from human PBMCs. The paper's findings and limits, for the study overall: About 80-96% of proliferating CD4+ or CD8+ clones could not be given a naive or memory phenotype. Of the alloreactive CD4+ clones that could be mapped, the Treg-derived share averaged around 64% with siplizumab compared with around 25% in control reactions. Because sequences below about 10^-5 frequency were poorly captured, only a minor fraction of alloreactive clones could be mapped to unstimulated subsets. Whether proliferating Tregs from siplizumab cultures were suppressive was not functionally confirmed. Compared with memory T cells, unstimulated naive T cells appeared more diverse, and naive cells seemed to make a substantial contribution to the alloresponse. The cumulative frequency of alloreactive sequences traceable to unstimulated CD4+ memory T cells was significantly reduced by siplizumab.

Details on this clone: The target of this receptor is not known. Per-base quality was not reported, and no clone a single base away is much larger than it.

From the cysteine through the phenylalanine, the CDR3 covers 15 amino acids. Only the CDR3 part of the read is kept: 45 bases, read in frame from the first base. V is shortened by 6 bases, J by 8 bases, and the region joining them spans 22 bases. The germline V gene specifies MNHEY as CDR1 and SVGAGI as CDR2. Sorted unstimulated T cells and proliferating T cells recovered from mixed lymphocyte reactions were subjected to TCRbeta CDR3 sequencing. Fresh whole blood from ten HLA-typed healthy donors was used as the source from which PBMCs were isolated. To map where alloreactive clones came from, unstimulated CD4+ non-regulatory T cells were FACS-sorted. The library was prepared using the immunoSEQ multiplex PCR assay. Each sample had 90,000 to 100,000 TCR templates assayed by the deep sequencing platform. Genomic DNA extracted from sorted T cells was used for TCRbeta CDR3 sequencing. Per the original workflow: The R programming language was used for the clonal analysis of the TCRbeta CDR3 data. Alloreactive CD4+ and CD8+ clones were identified by comparing unstimulated samples to CFSE-low samples taken after the reaction. Alloreactive CD4+ clones were assigned to regulatory or non-regulatory origin by matching sequences to sorted unstimulated Treg and non-Treg repertoires. In TCRdb, the immuneACCESS table is reduced to in-frame sequences with V and J assigned. These tables do not hold every clone; where another copy was compared, an unresolved V gene accounts for under half, and the others remain unexplained. Clone size and the V and J calls come from that table; the DNA yielded D and trimming. Counted in this sample were roughly 120,000 clones; 94% of them appeared once. The ten largest clonotypes hold under 2% of the sample.

This TCR was sampled from a human donor in good health. The chain employs TRBV6-5 and TRBJ1-2; a tentative D call is TRBD1 (5 bases match). Source material: non-Treg CD4+ T cells sorted from blood. The cell subset or site label of this sample denotes: FACS-sorted unstimulated CD4+ non-regulatory T cells. The nucleotides read TGTGCCAGCAGCTCTAGATGGGGGAGGGTGGAGGGCTACACCTTC. Its protein is CASSSRWGRVEGYTF.